This TCR beta chain was retrieved from a study of beta chain features in type 1 diabetes. In the study overall: Healthy donors and patients had similar age, gender and cell yields. Summed over all samples, the examined sorted cells came to 100 million to 130 million. Study-wide results and limits: Amplification by PCR could prefer shorter templates, with the same effect in patients and controls. For type 1 diabetes patients, VDJ junctions showed fewer insertions and more deletions.

TCRB transcripts that were expressed got sequenced, as all of the isolated RNA had been reverse transcribed. TCRdb's copy holds only in-frame clones and misses some; the assay was immunoSEQ multiplex PCR. The table has about 360,000 clones, about 12% seen once. This clone was seen only a few times. What it binds is not known. The CDR3 totals 13 residues. Germline assignment: CDR1 SNHLY and CDR2 FYNNEI. V lost 8 bases to trimming and J lost 3 bases, with 11 bases between them. The V and J genes are TRBV2 and TRBJ1-5; perhaps TRBD1 as D (6 bases). The origin of this receptor is a man aged 18 to 30 in good health. Sequencing was carried out using naive CD4+ T cells from blood. The CDR3 protein is CASGGAANQPQHF. CDR3 sequence (DNA): TGTGCCAGCGGGGGGGCGGCCAATCAGCCCCAGCATTTT. The full variable domain, with the rest looked up from reference TRBV2 and TRBJ1-5, is EPEVTQTPSHQVTQMGQEVILRCVPISNHLYFYWYRQILGQKVEFLVSFYNNEISEKSEIFDDQFSVERPDGSNFTLKIRSTKLEDSAMYFCASGGAANQPQHFGDGTRLSIL.